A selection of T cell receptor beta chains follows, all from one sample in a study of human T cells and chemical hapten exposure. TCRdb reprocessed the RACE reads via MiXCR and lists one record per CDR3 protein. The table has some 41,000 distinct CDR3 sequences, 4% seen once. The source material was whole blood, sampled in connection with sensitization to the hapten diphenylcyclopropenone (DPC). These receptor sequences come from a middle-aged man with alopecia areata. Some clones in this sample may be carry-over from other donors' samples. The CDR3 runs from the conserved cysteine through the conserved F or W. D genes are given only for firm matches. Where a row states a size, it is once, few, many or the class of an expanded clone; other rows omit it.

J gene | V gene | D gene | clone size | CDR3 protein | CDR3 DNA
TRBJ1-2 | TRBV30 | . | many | CAWSVPVNGDGYTF | TGTGCCTGGAGTGTACCTGTCAACGGGGATGGCTACACCTTC
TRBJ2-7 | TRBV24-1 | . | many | CATSDSHRTYEQYF | TGTGCCACCAGTGATTCGCACCGGACCTACGAGCAGTACTTC
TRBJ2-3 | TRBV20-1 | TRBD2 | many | CSARDPGTSGSTDTQYF | TGCAGTGCTAGAGATCCCGGGACTAGCGGGAGTACAGATACGCAGTATTTT
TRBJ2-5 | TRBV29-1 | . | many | CSAIQVPSAETQYF | TGCAGCGCCATACAAGTCCCCTCGGCAGAGACCCAGTACTTC
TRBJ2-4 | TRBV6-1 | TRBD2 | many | CASSEWAGGPSRAKNIQYF | TGTGCCAGCAGTGAGTGGGCGGGAGGACCGTCACGAGCCAAAAACATTCAGTACTTC
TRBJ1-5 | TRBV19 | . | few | CASSIGQGHQPQHF | TGTGCCAGTAGTATCGGGCAGGGACATCAGCCCCAGCATTTT
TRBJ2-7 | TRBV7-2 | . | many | CASSLSADFSYEQYF | TGTGCCAGCAGCTTAAGCGCGGATTTCTCCTACGAGCAGTACTTC
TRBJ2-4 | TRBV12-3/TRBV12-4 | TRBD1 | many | CASSPGQGVDIQYF | TGTGCCAGCAGTCCTGGACAGGGTGTGGACATTCAGTACTTC
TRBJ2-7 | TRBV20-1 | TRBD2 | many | CSAKAGLAGGEQYF | TGCAGTGCGAAGGCGGGACTAGCGGGAGGAGAGCAGTACTTC
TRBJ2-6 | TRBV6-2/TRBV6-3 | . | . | CASSYGGSGANVPTF | TGTGCCAGCAGTTACGGGGGCTCTGGGGCCAACGTCCCGACTTTC
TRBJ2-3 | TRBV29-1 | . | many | CSVALMDSAVQDTQYF | TGCAGCGTTGCCTTAATGGATTCAGCGGTTCAAGATACGCAGTATTTT
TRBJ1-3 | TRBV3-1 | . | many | CASSQDEFYSGNTIYF | TGTGCCAGCAGCCAAGATGAGTTCTACTCTGGAAACACCATATATTTT
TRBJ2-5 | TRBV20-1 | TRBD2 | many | CSARNLAGRGETQYF | TGCAGTGCTAGAAACTTAGCGGGACGGGGAGAGACCCAGTACTTC
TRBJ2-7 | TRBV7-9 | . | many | CASSLTGSSYEQYF | TGTGCCAGCAGCTTAACAGGGAGCTCCTACGAGCAGTACTTC
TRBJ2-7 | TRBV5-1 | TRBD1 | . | CASSLVMTGGRNEQYF | TGCGCCAGCAGCTTGGTTATGACAGGGGGAAGGAACGAGCAGTACTTC
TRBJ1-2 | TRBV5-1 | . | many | CASSPDRQYGYTF | TGCGCCAGCAGCCCGGACAGACAGTATGGCTACACCTTC
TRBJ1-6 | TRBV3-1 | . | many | CASSLDSYNSPLHF | TGTGCCAGCAGCCTAGACAGCTATAATTCACCCCTCCACTTT
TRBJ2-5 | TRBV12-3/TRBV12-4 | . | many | CASSSGTTQETQYF | TGTGCCAGCAGTTCCGGGACCACTCAAGAGACCCAGTACTTC
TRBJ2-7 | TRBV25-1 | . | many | CASSVPNGYEQYF | TGTGCCAGCAGTGTACCGAACGGCTACGAGCAGTACTTC
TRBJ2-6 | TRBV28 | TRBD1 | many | CASSSPGQGANVLTF | TGTGCCAGCAGTTCCCCGGGACAGGGGGCCAACGTCCTGACTTTC
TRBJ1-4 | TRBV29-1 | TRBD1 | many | CSVGQGANEKLFF | TGCAGCGTTGGACAGGGGGCAAATGAAAAACTGTTTTTT
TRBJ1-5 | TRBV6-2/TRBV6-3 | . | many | CASMGSGNQPQHF | TGTGCCAGCATGGGATCCGGCAATCAGCCCCAGCATTTT
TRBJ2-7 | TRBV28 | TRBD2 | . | CASSSRREKFYEQYF | TGTGCCAGCAGTTCCCGGCGGGAGAAATTCTACGAGCAGTACTTC
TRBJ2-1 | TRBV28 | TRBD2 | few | CASSVSGGVYEQFF | TGTGCCAGCAGTGTCTCGGGAGGTGTGTATGAGCAGTTCTTC
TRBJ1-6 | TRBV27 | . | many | CASSYRGRARNSYNSPLHF | TGTGCCAGCAGTTATAGGGGTAGGGCACGAAACTCCTATAATTCACCCCTCCACTTT